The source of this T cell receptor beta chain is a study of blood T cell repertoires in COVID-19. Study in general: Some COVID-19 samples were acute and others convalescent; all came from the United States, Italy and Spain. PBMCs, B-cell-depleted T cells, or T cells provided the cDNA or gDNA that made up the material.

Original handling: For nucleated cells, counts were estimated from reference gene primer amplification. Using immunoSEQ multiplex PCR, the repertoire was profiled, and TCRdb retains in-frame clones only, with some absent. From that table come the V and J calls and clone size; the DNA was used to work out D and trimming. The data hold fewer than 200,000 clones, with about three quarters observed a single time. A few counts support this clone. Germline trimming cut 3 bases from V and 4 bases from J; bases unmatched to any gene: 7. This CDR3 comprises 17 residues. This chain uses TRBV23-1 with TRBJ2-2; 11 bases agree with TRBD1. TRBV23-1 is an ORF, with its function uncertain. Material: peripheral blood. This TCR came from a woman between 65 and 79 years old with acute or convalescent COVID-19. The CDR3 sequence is CASSHRDRGIVTGELFF. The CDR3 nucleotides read TGCGCCAGCAGTCACAGGGACAGGGGGATAGTCACCGGGGAGCTGTTTTTT.